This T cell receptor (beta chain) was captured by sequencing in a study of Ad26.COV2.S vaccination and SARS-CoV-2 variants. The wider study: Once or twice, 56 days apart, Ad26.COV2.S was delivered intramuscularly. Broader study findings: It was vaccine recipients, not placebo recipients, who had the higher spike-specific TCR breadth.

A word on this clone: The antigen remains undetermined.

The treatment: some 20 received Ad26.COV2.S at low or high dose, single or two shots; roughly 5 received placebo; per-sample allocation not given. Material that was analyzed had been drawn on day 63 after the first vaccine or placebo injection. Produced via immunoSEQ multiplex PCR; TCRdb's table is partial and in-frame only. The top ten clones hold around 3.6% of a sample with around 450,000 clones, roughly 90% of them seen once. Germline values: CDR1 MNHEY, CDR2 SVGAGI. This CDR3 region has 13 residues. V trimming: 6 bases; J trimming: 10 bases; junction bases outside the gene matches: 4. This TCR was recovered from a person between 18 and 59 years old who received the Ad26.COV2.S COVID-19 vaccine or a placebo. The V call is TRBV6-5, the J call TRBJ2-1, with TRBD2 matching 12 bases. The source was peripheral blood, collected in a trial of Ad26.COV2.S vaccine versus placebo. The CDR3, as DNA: TGTGCCAGCAGGACTAGCGGGGGTTTCGAGCAGTTCTTC. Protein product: CASRTSGGFEQFF.